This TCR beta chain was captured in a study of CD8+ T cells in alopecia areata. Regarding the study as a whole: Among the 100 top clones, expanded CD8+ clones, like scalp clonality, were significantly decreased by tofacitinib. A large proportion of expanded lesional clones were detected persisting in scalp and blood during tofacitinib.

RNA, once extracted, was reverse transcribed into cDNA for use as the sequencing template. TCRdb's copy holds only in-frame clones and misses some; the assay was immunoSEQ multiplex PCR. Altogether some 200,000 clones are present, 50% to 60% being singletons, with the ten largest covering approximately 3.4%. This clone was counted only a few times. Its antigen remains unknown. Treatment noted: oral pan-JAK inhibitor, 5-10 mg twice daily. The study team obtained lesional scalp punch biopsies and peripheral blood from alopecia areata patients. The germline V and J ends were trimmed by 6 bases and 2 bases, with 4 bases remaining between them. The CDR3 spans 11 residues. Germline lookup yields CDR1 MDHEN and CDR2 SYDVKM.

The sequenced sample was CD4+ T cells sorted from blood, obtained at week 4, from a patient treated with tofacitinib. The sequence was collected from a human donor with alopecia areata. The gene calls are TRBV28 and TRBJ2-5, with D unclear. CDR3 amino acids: CASRSQETQYF. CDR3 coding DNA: TGTGCCAGCAGAAGTCAAGAGACCCAGTACTTC.